The 10 T cell receptor beta chains below all came from one sample that was sequenced in a study of shared clonotypes between healthy human individuals. Cells designated naive CD8 were CD45RO-negative and were positively selected for CCR7, with terminally differentiated effector memory CD45RA+ cells excluded. Assay: immunoSEQ multiplex PCR; the TCRdb copy retains only in-frame clones and omits some. Of fewer than 800,000 clones listed, about 91% are singletons. Sequenced: naive CD8+ T cells sorted from blood. The origin of the receptors is a man aged 25-45 years in good health.

V gene TRBV7-6 combines with J gene TRBJ1-4; D possibly corresponds to TRBD1 (6 bases). Trimming removed 7 bases from V and 6 bases from J, with 18 bases in between. Germline V gene lookup returns CDR1 SGHVS and CDR2 FNYEAQ. This CDR3 region has 15 residues. CDR3 sequence reads: CASTRHAGEDEKLFF. CDR3 sequence (DNA): TGTGCCAGCACCAGGCATGCAGGGGAGGATGAAAAACTGTTTTTT.

The V and J genes are TRBV4-1 and TRBJ2-7, with D maybe TRBD1 (5 bases). The ends were cut back, 6 bases at V and 2 bases at J, with 14 bases in the middle. This CDR3 has 14 residues. Germline CDR1 reads MGHRA; CDR2 reads YSYEKL. The CDR3 nucleotides read TGCGCCAGCAGTGACCCAGGGATCCCCTACGAGCAGTACTTC. This codes for CASSDPGIPYEQYF.

This clone was detected only once. CDR3 loop: CASSLAFSGIYREQFF. The CDR3 nucleotides are TGTGCCAGCAGCTTAGCGTTTAGCGGGATCTACCGTGAGCAGTTCTTC. The chain joins TRBV7-8 to TRBJ2-1, with 8 bases fitting TRBD2. V lost 0 bases to trimming and J lost 9 bases; unmatched junction nucleotides: 10. CDR1 is SGHVS and CDR2 is FQNEAQ in the germline V gene. This CDR3 region has 16 residues.

The genes are TRBV29-1 and TRBJ2-7, with 8 bases fitting TRBD2. CDR1 and CDR2 (germline): SQVTM, ANQGSEA. CDR3 length: 12 amino acids. The V gene end was trimmed by 5 bases and the J gene end by 2 bases; junction bases not matched to a gene: 2. The CDR3 loop reads CSVTSGTYEQYF. In DNA form, the CDR3 reads TGCAGCGTTACTAGCGGTACCTACGAGCAGTACTTC.

The chain links TRBV29-1 to TRBJ1-2; D unresolved. Trimming removed 7 bases at V and 4 bases at J, with 19 bases between. There are 14 residues in the CDR3. The germline V gene has CDR1 SQVTM and CDR2 ANQGSEA. The CDR3 DNA reads as TGCAGCGCTGTTCTTGGAGAGTCCTTCTATGGCTACACCTTC. It is translated as CSAVLGESFYGYTF.

The chain combines TRBV23-1 with TRBJ1-2; D call uncertain. TRBV23-1 is labeled an ORF, and its function is uncertain. V was cut by 3 bases and J by 2 bases, with 10 bases left in between. This CDR3 has 14 amino acids. This CDR3 reads CASSQRSKNYGYTF. CDR3 DNA sequence: TGCGCCAGCAGTCAGCGGTCCAAGAACTATGGCTACACCTTC.

This clone was observed a single time. The DNA of the CDR3 is TGTGCCAGCAGCCAAGATCCCGGGTCAGACATGAGCACTGAAGCTTTCTTT. As protein: CASSQDPGSDMSTEAFF. The rearrangement uses TRBV14 and TRBJ1-1; no definite D call. V lost 0 bases to trimming and J lost 4 bases, with 18 bases between them. Germline CDR1 SGHDN, CDR2 FVKESK. This CDR3 spans 17 amino acids.

This clone is a singleton in its sample. The chain couples TRBV28 to TRBJ2-7; D is unresolved. The germline V and J ends were trimmed by 4 bases and 0 bases, with 10 bases remaining between them. Per germline, CDR1 MDHEN and CDR2 SYDVKM. This CDR3 is 14 amino acids long. CDR3 sequence: CASSSQVHSYEQYF. The DNA of the CDR3 is TGTGCCAGCAGTTCCCAGGTCCACTCCTACGAGCAGTACTTC.

This chain joins TRBV7-9 and TRBJ1-1, with a weak D call TRBD1 (6 bases). The germline V gene has CDR1 SEHNR and CDR2 FQNEAQ (reference sequence). CDR3 length equals 13 residues. V was clipped by 10 bases and J by 6 bases, with 18 bases between them. CDR3: CATTARGDPEAFF. The CDR3 nucleotides are TGTGCCACCACCGCCAGGGGTGATCCTGAAGCTTTCTTT. The full variable domain, its missing parts supplied by reference TRBV7-9 and TRBJ1-1, is DTGVSQNPRHKITKRGQNVTFRCDPISEHNRLYWYRQTLGQGPEFLTYFQNEAQLEKSRLLSDRFSAERPKGSFSTLEIQRTEQGDSAMYLCATTARGDPEAFFGQGTRLTVV.

This clone came up a few times. The chain joins TRBV2 to TRBJ1-2; TRBD1 is a possible D gene (5 bases). The ends were cut back, 3 bases at V and 2 bases at J, with 7 bases in the middle. Germline-derived CDR1 and CDR2 are SNHLY and FYNNEI. This CDR3 comprises 13 residues. In DNA form, the CDR3 reads TGTGCCAGCAGTGACGCAGGGAACTATGGCTACACCTTC. It yields the protein CASSDAGNYGYTF. Using reference TRBV2 and TRBJ1-2 for the parts outside the CDR3, the full variable domain is EPEVTQTPSHQVTQMGQEVILRCVPISNHLYFYWYRQILGQKVEFLVSFYNNEISEKSEIFDDQFSVERPDGSNFTLKIRSTKLEDSAMYFCASSDAGNYGYTFGSGTRLTVV.